These 10 T cell receptor beta chains came from one sample sequenced in a study of blood T cell repertoires in COVID-19. The repertoire was sequenced with immunoSEQ multiplex PCR; TCRdb's copy has only in-frame clones and lacks some. The sample has roughly 410,000 clones, roughly 90% seen once. Sequences were obtained from peripheral blood. Receptor source: a man in his forties with acute or convalescent COVID-19.

This clone was detected only a few times. The chain carries TRBV4-2 and TRBJ2-3, with TRBD2 matching 9 bases. This CDR3 region has 16 residues. The germline gives CDR1 LGHNA, CDR2 YNFKEQ. Germline trimming cut 0 bases from V and 4 bases from J; bases unmatched to any gene: 5. The CDR3: CASSQDDSGGPDTQYF. The CDR3 nucleotides read TGTGCCAGCAGCCAAGATGATAGCGGGGGACCAGATACGCAGTATTTT.

The chain is built from TRBV12-5 and TRBJ2-1; the match to TRBD1 covers 8 bases. Germline assignment: CDR1 LGHNT and CDR2 FRNRAP. This CDR3 has 20 residues. Trimming removed 0 bases from V and 6 bases from J; junction bases left unmatched: 19. The CDR3 DNA sequence: TGTGCTAGTGGTTTGGTACAGAACGTCACAGCAGGGGGCGCGGGCAATGAGCAGTTCTTC. It encodes CASGLVQNVTAGGAGNEQFF.

This chain connects TRBV14 to TRBJ1-1; D perhaps matches TRBD1 (5 bases). This CDR3 is 12 amino acids long. Trimming took off 4 bases at V and 8 bases at J, with 11 bases between the two ends. CDR1 is SGHDN, CDR2 FVKESK, per germline. The CDR3 reads CASSPAGDEAFF. The DNA for the CDR3 is TGTGCCAGCAGCCCGGCGGGGGACGAAGCTTTCTTT.

J is TRBJ1-1 and V is TRBV6-2 or TRBV6-3; D remains ambiguous. CDR3 size: 13 residues. In germline, CDR1 is MNHEY, CDR2 SVGEGT. Between the trimmed V and J ends, which lost 5 bases and 3 bases, there was a span of 10 bases. The CDR3 protein is CASSRTRDTEAFF. The CDR3 DNA sequence: TGTGCCAGCAGTCGTACTCGGGACACTGAAGCTTTCTTT.

The rearrangement joins TRBV7-3 to TRBJ2-7; 7 nucleotides align to TRBD2. The CDR3 runs 15 residues. J was trimmed by 6 bases and V by 2 bases; bases with no gene match: 10. Germline-derived CDR1 and CDR2 are SGHTA and FQGTGA. CDR3 sequence reads: CASSLSTSGVSEQYF. CDR3 nucleotides: TGTGCCAGCAGCTTATCGACCAGCGGGGTGAGCGAGCAGTACTTC.

V and J are TRBV5-1 and TRBJ2-4; a weak D match, TRBD2 (5 bases). The V end lost 3 bases, the J end lost 0 bases, and 13 bases lay between the germline ends. The length of the CDR3 is 16 residues. Germline V gene sequence: CDR1 SGHRS, CDR2 YFSETQ. CDR3 nucleotide sequence: TGCGCCAGCAGCTCTCAAGCGGCGGTAGCCAAAAACATTCAGTACTTC. As protein: CASSSQAAVAKNIQYF.

CDR3: CASSSSDTGLYEQYF. DNA of the CDR3: TGTGCCAGCAGTTCCTCCGACACAGGGCTCTACGAGCAGTACTTC. This sequence joins TRBV28 and TRBJ2-7; possible D gene TRBD1, 6 bases. CDR1 and CDR2 (germline): MDHEN, SYDVKM. There are 15 residues in the CDR3. V shed 4 bases and J shed 3 bases, with 16 bases lying between them.

This chain joins TRBV28 and TRBJ2-3; 7 bases map to TRBD2. The CDR3 has 15 residues. Germline values: CDR1 MDHEN, CDR2 SYDVKM. The junction had 11 bases not matched to a gene; V was cut back by 10 bases and J by 1 base. The CDR3 sequence is CATDRAGRGTDTQYF. CDR3 coding DNA: TGTGCCACCGACCGAGCGGGAAGGGGCACAGATACGCAGTATTTT.

The chain couples TRBV11-3 to TRBJ2-1; 8 nucleotides match TRBD2. Germline trimming cut 3 bases from V and 4 bases from J; bases unmatched to any gene: 5. In germline, CDR1 is SGHNT, CDR2 YENEEA. The CDR3 has 15 amino acids. The CDR3 sequence is CASSFRRGEYNEQFF. The DNA of the CDR3 is TGTGCCAGCAGCTTCCGGCGGGGGGAATACAATGAGCAGTTCTTC.

This clone was found once. This chain joins TRBV6-5 and TRBJ2-5; D might be TRBD2 (6 bases). The CDR3 totals 14 residues. The V gene lost 8 bases and the J gene lost 5 bases, with 18 bases spanning the gap. The germline gives CDR1 MNHEY, CDR2 SVGAGI. In DNA form, the CDR3 reads TGTGCCAGCCTTCTACTAGCTAATGGGGAGACCCAGTACTTC. Its translation: CASLLLANGETQYF.